Each of the 20 T cell receptor beta chains below was sequenced from the same sample in a study of OX40 agonist ivuxolimab in advanced cancers. Measured with immunoSEQ multiplex PCR; TCRdb has only the in-frame clones, and not every one. The sample has roughly 93,000 clones, roughly 80% seen once. The sequenced sample was CD4+ or CD8+ T cells sorted from blood, obtained in a trial of the OX40 agonist ivuxolimab. Every receptor here comes from an adult with an advanced solid tumor such as melanoma, head and neck, liver or kidney cancer.

The chain is built from TRBV19 and TRBJ1-2; D may be TRBD1 (5 bases). The CDR3 is 15 residues long. V lost 7 bases and J 2 bases, leaving 17 bases between the germline ends. CDR1 and CDR2 (germline): LNHDA, SQIVND (reference sequence). The CDR3, as DNA: TGTGCCAGTACCTCGGGGGGGAACAGAAACTATGGCTACACCTTC. Its protein product is CASTSGGNRNYGYTF.

This chain connects TRBV7-8 to TRBJ2-3; D remains unclear. Deletions cut 8 bases from V and 1 base from J, with 10 bases between. The CDR3 totals 13 residues. From germline, CDR1 is SGHVS and CDR2 FQNEAQ. CDR3 sequence reads: CASSPRGTDTQYF. CDR3 sequence (DNA): TGTGCCAGCTCCCCCAGAGGCACAGATACGCAGTATTTT.

The chain recombines TRBV9 with TRBJ2-5, with TRBD2 matching over 9 bases. The end of the DNA is better explained by TRBJ2-7, so the J call may be wrong. Germline assignment: CDR1 SGDLS and CDR2 YYNGEE. This CDR3 has 14 amino acids. The CDR3 loop reads CASSVTSGAYEQYF. CDR3 nucleotide sequence: TGTGCCAGCAGCGTGACTAGCGGTGCCTACGAGCAGTACTTC.

The V and J genes are TRBV9 and TRBJ1-4; no definite D call. V was pared by 5 bases and J by 0 bases, with 11 bases between. Germline-derived CDR1 and CDR2 are SGDLS and YYNGEE. CDR3 length: 15 residues. CDR3 coding DNA: TGTGCCAGCAGTCCAAGAGCTGCAACTAATGAAAAACTGTTTTTT. Translation gives CASSPRAATNEKLFF.

The chain uses TRBV29-1 and TRBJ1-2; unclear D gene. The CDR3 is 12 residues long. Germline CDR1 is SQVTM and CDR2 is ANQGSEA. With 4 bases removed from V and 0 bases from J, the gap between germline ends came to 6 bases. The CDR3 region is CSVVTANYGYTF. CDR3 bases: TGCAGCGTTGTTACAGCTAACTATGGCTACACCTTC.

Only one count was recorded for this clone. The V gene is TRBV27, the J gene TRBJ1-5; 9 bases map to TRBD1. Trimming took 4 bases from V and 5 from J; bases not matched to a gene: 9. The CDR3 has 16 amino acids. Germline-derived CDR1 and CDR2 are MNHEY and SMNVEV (reference sequence). The CDR3 protein is CASSYARDRAHQPQHF. The CDR3 region has the DNA TGTGCCAGCAGTTACGCCCGGGACAGGGCCCATCAGCCCCAGCATTTT.

The chain couples TRBV7-8 to TRBJ2-2; D perhaps matches TRBD2 (5 bases). This CDR3 contains 17 residues. Between the trimmed V and J ends, which lost 5 bases and 0 bases, there was a span of 16 bases. Germline V gives CDR1 SGHVS, CDR2 FQNEAQ. The CDR3 spells CASSQSPGSTNTGELFF. The CDR3 DNA follows: TGTGCCAGCAGCCAAAGCCCGGGGAGCACGAACACCGGGGAGCTGTTTTTT. Using reference TRBV7-8 and TRBJ2-2 for the parts outside the CDR3, the full variable domain is GAGVSQSPRYKVAKRGQDVALRCDPISGHVSLFWYQQALGQGPEFLTYFQNEAQLDKSGLPSDRFFAERPEGSVSTLKIQRTQQEDSAVYLCASSQSPGSTNTGELFFGEGSRLTVL.

The chain couples TRBV6-1 to TRBJ1-4, with a tentative D call TRBD1 (6 bases). Germline V lookup: CDR1 MNHNS, CDR2 SASEGT. The CDR3 has 14 amino acids. V was shortened by 4 bases and J by 8 bases, with 14 bases between the two germline ends. The CDR3 DNA sequence: TGTGCCAGCAGTGCCGGGGGACAACGCGAAAAACTGTTTTTT. Residues: CASSAGGQREKLFF.

The rearrangement joins TRBV29-1 to TRBJ2-2, with D possibly being TRBD1 (7 bases). The V end was cut by 7 bases, the J end by 6 bases, with 18 bases between. CDR3 length equals 14 residues. The germline CDR1 and CDR2 sequences are SQVTM and ANQGSEA. The CDR3 here is CSAERQGGPGELFF. The CDR3 nucleotides are TGCAGCGCCGAGAGACAGGGAGGCCCCGGGGAGCTGTTTTTT.

This chain joins TRBV7-6 and TRBJ2-2; D gene uncertain. Trimming took 4 bases from V and 6 from J, leaving 21 bases between them. This CDR3 has 17 residues. Germline V gene sequence: CDR1 SGHVS, CDR2 FNYEAQ. As DNA, the CDR3 is TGTGCCAGCAGCTCCGGTGGCGTACTTGGATGGGCCGGGGAGCTGTTTTTT. Translated, it gives CASSSGGVLGWAGELFF.

CDR3 residues: CASSEREHSGQPQHF. CDR3 DNA sequence: TGTGCCAGCAGTGAAAGGGAACACTCCGGTCAGCCCCAGCATTTT. J is TRBJ1-5 and V is TRBV25-1, with D unclear. Trimming cost V 2 bases and J 6 bases, with 14 bases left between them. From germline, CDR1 is MGHDK and CDR2 SYGVNS. The CDR3 consists of 15 residues. The full variable domain, rest sourced from reference TRBV25-1 and TRBJ1-5, is EADIYQTPRYLVIGTGKKITLECSQTMGHDKMYWYQQDPGMELHLIHYSYGVNSTEKGDLSSESTVSRIRTEHFPLTLESARPSHTSQYLCASSEREHSGQPQHFGDGTRLSIL.

The chain couples TRBV7-2 to TRBJ2-1, with D maybe TRBD2 (6 bases). The length of the CDR3 is 15 residues. Germline CDR1 SGHTA, CDR2 FQGNSA. The V end was cut by 5 bases, the J end by 0 bases, with 11 bases between. CDR3 nucleotides: TGTGCCAGCAGCGCCGTAGCGGTCTCCTACAATGAGCAGTTCTTC. Translating gives CASSAVAVSYNEQFF.

V is TRBV5-1 and J is TRBJ1-4; D gene uncertain. With 4 bases removed from V and 2 bases from J, the gap between germline ends came to 9 bases. The germline V gene encodes CDR1 SGHRS and CDR2 YFSETQ. This CDR3 comprises 14 residues. CDR3 nucleotide sequence: TGCGCCAGCAGCGAAACAGCCACTAATGAAAAACTGTTTTTT. Amino acids: CASSETATNEKLFF.

Comments on this clone: The same CDR3 also results from other DNA sequences found in this sample. The gene calls are TRBV11-2 and TRBJ2-5; 12 nucleotides line up with TRBD1. V lost 6 bases, J lost 5 bases, and 13 bases stayed unmatched. CDR1 SGHAT and CDR2 FQNNGV come from the germline V gene. This CDR3 is 17 amino acids long. The CDR3 spells CASSFGPGQGASETQYF. The DNA for the CDR3 is TGTGCCAGCAGTTTCGGTCCGGGACAGGGGGCTTCCGAGACCCAGTACTTC.

This clone has only one observation. The V gene is TRBV11-2, the J gene TRBJ2-3; TRBD1 aligns across 10 bases. This CDR3 is 15 amino acids long. Germline V CDR1 and CDR2: SGHAT, FQNNGV. V was clipped by 6 bases and J by 1 base; unmatched bases: 4. The CDR3 region has the DNA TGTGCCAGCAGACTGGGGACAGGGGGCACAGATACGCAGTATTTT. Translated: CASRLGTGGTDTQYF.

This rearrangement joins TRBV4-1 to TRBJ2-3; the match to TRBD2 covers 8 bases. Losses at the gene ends were 3 bases for V and 3 bases for J; bases not matched to a gene: 20. CDR1 is MGHRA, CDR2 YSYEKL, per germline. This CDR3 has 20 residues. CDR3 amino acids: CASSHPGGAGALMGTDTQYF. In nucleotides, the CDR3 is TGCGCCAGCAGCCACCCCGGAGGAGCGGGAGCCCTGATGGGGACAGATACGCAGTATTTT.

This clone occurred a few times. V usage is TRBV10-3 and J usage is TRBJ2-3; 10 bases align to TRBD2. The CDR3 consists of 12 residues. Germline V gene sequence: CDR1 ENHRY, CDR2 SYGVKD. After removal of 10 bases from V and 4 bases from J, the junction contained 2 bases not matched to a gene. As DNA, the CDR3 is TGTGCCACCGGGACTAGCGCAGATACGCAGTATTTT. Translation gives CATGTSADTQYF.

The chain employs TRBV13 and TRBJ2-5; the match to TRBD2 covers 8 bases. The CDR3 length is 13 residues. Per germline, CDR1 PRHDT and CDR2 FYEKMQ (reference sequence). The J segment lost 11 bases and the V segment lost 5 bases, leaving 10 bases of the junction unmatched. CDR3 in amino acids: CASSPGLEREQYF. The CDR3 nucleotides read TGTGCCAGCAGCCCGGGACTAGAGAGGGAGCAGTACTTC.

The V and J genes are TRBV4-3 and TRBJ1-2, with D maybe TRBD1 (5 bases). The CDR3 sequence is 16 residues long. Germline V gives CDR1 LGHNA, CDR2 YSLEER. Trimming pared 0 bases from V and 5 bases from J, leaving 16 bases between. The CDR3 here is CASSQDWDPPIYGYTF. CDR3 coding DNA: TGCGCCAGCAGCCAAGATTGGGACCCGCCAATATATGGCTACACCTTC.

This chain connects TRBV7-9 to TRBJ1-2; 7 nucleotides match TRBD1. Germline V gives CDR1 SEHNR, CDR2 FQNEAQ (reference sequence). CDR3 length: 16 amino acids. J gave up 7 bases and V 5 bases, and 16 bases lay outside the gene matches. The CDR3 sequence is CASSPKSGQVPSGYTF. For the CDR3, the DNA is TGTGCCAGCAGCCCCAAATCCGGACAGGTTCCATCTGGCTACACCTTC.